This T cell receptor (beta chain) was captured by sequencing in a study of PD-L1 blockade in urothelial cancer. At the level of the study: Administration of atezolizumab to patients began around 2014, at 1,200 mg intravenously every 3 weeks.

A spike-in of synthetic TCR analog templates was added to each PCR. Data came from immunoSEQ multiplex PCR; TCRdb stores just in-frame clones and leaves some out. There are 40,000 to 45,000 clones in the sample; around 82% occur only once, and less than 15% lies in the top ten. Sample time point: peripheral blood 6 weeks after treatment start. This sequence was found in a man aged 55 to 70 with urothelial cancer. Sample: PBMCs, taken around atezolizumab (anti-PD-L1) treatment.

Here the CDR3 reads CASSLGDRGGRLSTDTQYF. In DNA form, the CDR3 reads TGCGCCAGCAGCTTAGGGGACAGGGGAGGCCGGTTAAGCACAGATACGCAGTATTTT. The V and J genes are TRBV5-1 and TRBJ2-3; the match to TRBD1 covers 10 bases. Germline trimming cut 2 bases from V and 0 bases from J; bases unmatched to any gene: 12. CDR3 length: 19 amino acids. In germline, CDR1 is SGHRS, CDR2 YFSETQ.